The text below deals with one T cell receptor beta chain. Which antigen it targets is not known. The sample holds no much larger clone one base away, and base qualities are not on file. Donors formed part of the validation cohort, which comprised 120 subjects and was distinct from the first cohort of 670 or so subjects. From the cysteine up to the phenylalanine, the CDR3 has a length of 14 residues. This entry keeps only the CDR3 DNA: 42 bases, framed from base 1. The germline V and J ends show losses of 6 bases and 6 bases respectively, and no gene match explains 10 bases of the junction. Per the germline V gene, MNHEY is the CDR1 and SVGAGI is the CDR2. The sample originates from a study of cytomegalovirus exposure and HLA in healthy donors (dated by TCRdb to 2015 to 2018). For context, the study as a whole: A later analysis indicated that the 110 or so validation repertoires were generated on the platform also employed for the approximately 670 repertoires of the first cohort. The study aimed to test whether signatures of past pathogen exposure could be identified by cataloging public T cell receptors. A separate validation cohort of 100 to 150 different subjects was used in addition to the roughly 640-subject first cohort. To predict cytomegalovirus infection status, the study combined high-throughput TCR immunosequencing, statistical association of individual TCRs with disease status, and machine learning.

Library prep was done by the immunoSEQ multiplex PCR assay. Per the source publication's procedure: A statistical classification framework was developed to diagnose cytomegalovirus status using the catalog of TCR beta chain sequences. TCRdb re-hosts the immuneACCESS table, in-frame sequences only. Its copies lack some clones; in the studies checked, an unresolved V gene accounts for under half of them, and the cause for the rest is not known. That table furnishes V, J and clone size, whereas the DNA furnished D and trimming. Recorded for this sample are fewer than 200,000 clones; 80% to 90% of them occurred a single time. 4.5% to 7% of the sample comes from the top ten. Overall study outcomes, separate from this receptor: The study gave a list of about 160 TCR beta chains associated with cytomegalovirus. All 110 or so repertoires were used to score co-occurrence in the validation cohort in a later analysis, because that analysis had no HLA typing for the cohort. According to the authors, the approach could potentially be generalized to other disease states and immunological phenotypes. Most TCR sequences were seen in very few donors, while some public TCRs were found in many individuals. In a later analysis, TCRs clustered in the first cohort were found to also tend to co-occur in the roughly 130 validation repertoires, with 90% to 95% of cluster scores above 0. In vitro tests confirmed that a few of the cytomegalovirus-associated TCR beta chains recognize cytomegalovirus antigens. In both the original and validation cohorts, the classifier was reported to diagnose cytomegalovirus status with high specificity and sensitivity.

The sample was PBMCs. The TCR was taken from a woman younger than 45 in good health and CMV-seronegative. The rearrangement joined TRBV6-5 to TRBJ1-2, with TRBD1 matching 7 junction bases. CDR3 sequence: CASSREQGWNGYTF. The sequence in DNA is TGTGCCAGCAGCCGTGAACAGGGGTGGAATGGCTACACCTTC.